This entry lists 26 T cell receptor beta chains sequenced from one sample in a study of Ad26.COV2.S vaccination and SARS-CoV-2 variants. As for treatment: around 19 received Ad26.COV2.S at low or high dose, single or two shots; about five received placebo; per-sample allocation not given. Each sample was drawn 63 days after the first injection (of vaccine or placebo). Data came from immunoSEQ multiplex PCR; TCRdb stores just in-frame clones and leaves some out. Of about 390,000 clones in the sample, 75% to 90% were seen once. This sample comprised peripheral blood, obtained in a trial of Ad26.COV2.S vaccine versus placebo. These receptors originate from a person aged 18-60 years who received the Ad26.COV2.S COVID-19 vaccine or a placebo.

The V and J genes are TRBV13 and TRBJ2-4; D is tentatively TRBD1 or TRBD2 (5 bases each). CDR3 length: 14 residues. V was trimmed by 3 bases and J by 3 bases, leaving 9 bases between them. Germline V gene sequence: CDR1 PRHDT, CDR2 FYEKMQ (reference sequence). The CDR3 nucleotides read TGTGCCAGCAGCTTCTGGGACCTCAAAAACATTCAGTACTTC. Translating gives CASSFWDLKNIQYF.

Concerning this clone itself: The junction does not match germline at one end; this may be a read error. In DNA form, the CDR3 reads TGTGCCAGTAGTACGACTAGCGGTGGCCCCTTTTTCTACATTGAGCAGTTCTTC. Translation gives CASSTTSGGPFFYIEQFF. The rearrangement uses TRBV19 and TRBJ2-1, with 9 positions matching TRBD2. CDR1 is LNHDA, CDR2 SQIVND, per germline (reference sequence). The CDR3 contains 18 residues.

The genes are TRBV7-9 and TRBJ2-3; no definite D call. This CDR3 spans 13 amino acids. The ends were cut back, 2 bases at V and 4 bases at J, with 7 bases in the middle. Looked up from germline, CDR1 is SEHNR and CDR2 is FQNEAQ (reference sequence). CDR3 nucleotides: TGTGCCAGCAGCTTAATCCAGGCAGATACGCAGTATTTT. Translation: CASSLIQADTQYF.

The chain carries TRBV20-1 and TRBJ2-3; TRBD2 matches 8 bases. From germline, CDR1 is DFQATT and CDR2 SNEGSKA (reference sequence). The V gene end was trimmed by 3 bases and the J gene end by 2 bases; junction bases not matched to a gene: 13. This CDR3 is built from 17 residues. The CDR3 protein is CSASDFHSGTLTDTQYF. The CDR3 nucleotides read TGCAGTGCTAGTGATTTCCATAGCGGGACCCTCACAGATACGCAGTATTTT.

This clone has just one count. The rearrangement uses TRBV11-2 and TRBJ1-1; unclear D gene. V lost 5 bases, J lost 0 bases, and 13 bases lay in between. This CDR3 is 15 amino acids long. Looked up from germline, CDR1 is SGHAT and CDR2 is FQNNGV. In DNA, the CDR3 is TGTGCCAGCAGCCCCTACAGTTTCATGAACACTGAAGCTTTCTTT. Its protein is CASSPYSFMNTEAFF.

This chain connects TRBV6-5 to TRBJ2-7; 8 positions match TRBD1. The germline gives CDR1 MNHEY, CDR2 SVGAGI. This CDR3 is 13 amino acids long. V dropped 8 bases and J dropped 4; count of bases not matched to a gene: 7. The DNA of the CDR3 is TGTGCCAGCCGCGGGACAGGAACTTACGAGCAGTACTTC. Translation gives CASRGTGTYEQYF.

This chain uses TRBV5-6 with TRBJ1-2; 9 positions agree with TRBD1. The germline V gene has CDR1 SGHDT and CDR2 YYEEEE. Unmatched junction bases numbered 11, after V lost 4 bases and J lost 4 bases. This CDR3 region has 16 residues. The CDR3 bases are TGTGCCAGCAGCGGGGTAGGGGGACAGGGCATCTATGGCTACACCTTC. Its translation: CASSGVGGQGIYGYTF.

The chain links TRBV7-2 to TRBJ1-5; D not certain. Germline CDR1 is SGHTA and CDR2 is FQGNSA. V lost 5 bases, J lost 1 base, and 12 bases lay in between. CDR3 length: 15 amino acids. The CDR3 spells CASSADGRSNQPQHF. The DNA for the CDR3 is TGTGCCAGCAGCGCCGACGGCCGAAGCAATCAGCCCCAGCATTTT.

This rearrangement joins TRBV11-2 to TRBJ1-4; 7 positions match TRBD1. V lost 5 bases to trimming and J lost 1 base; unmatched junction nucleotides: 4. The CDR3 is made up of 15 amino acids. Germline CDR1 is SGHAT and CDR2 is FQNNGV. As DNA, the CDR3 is TGTGCCAGCAGCCCCGACAGGGTAACTAATGAAAAACTGTTTTTT. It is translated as CASSPDRVTNEKLFF.

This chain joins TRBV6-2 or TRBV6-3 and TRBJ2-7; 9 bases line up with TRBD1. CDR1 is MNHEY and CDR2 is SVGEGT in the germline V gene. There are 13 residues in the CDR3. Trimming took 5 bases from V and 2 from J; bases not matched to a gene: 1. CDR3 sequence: CASSRDRAYEQYF. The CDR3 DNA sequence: TGTGCCAGCAGTAGGGACAGGGCCTACGAGCAGTACTTC.

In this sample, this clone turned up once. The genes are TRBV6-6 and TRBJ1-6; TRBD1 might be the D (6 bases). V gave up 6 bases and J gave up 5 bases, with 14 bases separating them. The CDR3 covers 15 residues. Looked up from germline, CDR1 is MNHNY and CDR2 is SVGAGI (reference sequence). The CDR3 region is CASSIGAGDNSPLHF. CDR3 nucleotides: TGTGCCAGCAGCATTGGAGCAGGGGATAATTCACCCCTCCACTTT.

The CDR3, as DNA: TGTGCCAGCAGCGTAGCCCTCGGGGGGGCCGCCCGCACAGATACGCAGTATTTT. Its protein product is CASSVALGGAARTDTQYF. J is TRBJ2-3 and V is TRBV9; TRBD2 agrees at 8 bases. The CDR3 has 18 amino acids. V lost 0 bases, J lost 1 base, and 10 bases stayed unmatched. CDR1 SGDLS and CDR2 YYNGEE come from the germline V gene.

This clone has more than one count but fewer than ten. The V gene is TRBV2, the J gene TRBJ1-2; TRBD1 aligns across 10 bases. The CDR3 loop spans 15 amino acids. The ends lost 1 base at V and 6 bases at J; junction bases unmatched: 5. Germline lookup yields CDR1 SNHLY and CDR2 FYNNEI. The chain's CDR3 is CASSEGTGTGDGYTF. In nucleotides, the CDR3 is TGTGCCAGCAGTGAAGGGACCGGGACAGGGGATGGCTACACCTTC.

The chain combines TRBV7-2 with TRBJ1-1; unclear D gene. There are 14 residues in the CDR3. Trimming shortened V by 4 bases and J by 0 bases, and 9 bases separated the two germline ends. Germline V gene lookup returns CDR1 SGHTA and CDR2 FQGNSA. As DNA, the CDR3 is TGTGCCAGCAGCTATTTCCTAATGAACACTGAAGCTTTCTTT. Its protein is CASSYFLMNTEAFF.

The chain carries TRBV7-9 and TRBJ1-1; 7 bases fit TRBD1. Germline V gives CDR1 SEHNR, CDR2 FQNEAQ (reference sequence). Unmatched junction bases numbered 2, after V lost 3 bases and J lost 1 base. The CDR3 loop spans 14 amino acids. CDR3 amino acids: CASSFPGGNTEAFF. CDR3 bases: TGTGCCAGCAGCTTTCCAGGGGGGAACACTGAAGCTTTCTTT.

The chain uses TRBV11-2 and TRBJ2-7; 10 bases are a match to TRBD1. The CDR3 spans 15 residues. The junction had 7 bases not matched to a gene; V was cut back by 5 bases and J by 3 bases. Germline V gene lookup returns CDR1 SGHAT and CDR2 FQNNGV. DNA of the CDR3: TGTGCCAGCAGCGACGGACAGGGGGTGAGCTACGAGCAGTACTTC. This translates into CASSDGQGVSYEQYF.

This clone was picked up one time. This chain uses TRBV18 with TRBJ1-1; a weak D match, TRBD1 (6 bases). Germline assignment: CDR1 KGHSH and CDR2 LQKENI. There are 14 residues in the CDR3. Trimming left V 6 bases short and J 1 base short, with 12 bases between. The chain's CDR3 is CASSQSRGNTEAFF. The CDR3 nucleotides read TGTGCCAGCTCCCAGAGCAGGGGGAACACTGAAGCTTTCTTT.

The CDR3 region has the DNA TGTGCCAGCATCCTTAGCGGGGGGGCCTCCGGGGAGCTGTTTTTT. Protein: CASILSGGASGELFF. V usage is TRBV6-5 and J usage is TRBJ2-2, with 11 bases lining up with TRBD2. Germline loops: CDR1 MNHEY, CDR2 SVGAGI. V lost 7 bases to trimming and J lost 6 bases; unmatched junction nucleotides: 7. The CDR3 is 15 residues long.

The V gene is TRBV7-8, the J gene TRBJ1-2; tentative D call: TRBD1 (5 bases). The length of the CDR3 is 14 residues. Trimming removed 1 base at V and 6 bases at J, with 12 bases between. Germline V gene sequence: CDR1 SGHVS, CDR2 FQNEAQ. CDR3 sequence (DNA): TGTGCCAGCAGCTTAGTAGGGGACGGAAATGGCTACACCTTC. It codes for CASSLVGDGNGYTF.

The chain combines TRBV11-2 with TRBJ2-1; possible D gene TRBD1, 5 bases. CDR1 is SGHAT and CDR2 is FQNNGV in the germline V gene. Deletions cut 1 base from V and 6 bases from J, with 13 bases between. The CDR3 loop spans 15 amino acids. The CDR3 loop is CASSLVTGWGNEQFF. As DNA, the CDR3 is TGTGCCAGCAGCTTAGTTACAGGATGGGGCAATGAGCAGTTCTTC. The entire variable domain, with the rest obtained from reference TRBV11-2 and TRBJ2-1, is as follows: EAGVAQSPRYKIIEKRQSVAFWCNPISGHATLYWYQQILGQGPKLLIQFQNNGVVDDSQLPKDRFSAERLKGVDSTLKIQPAKLEDSAVYLCASSLVTGWGNEQFFGPGTRLTVL.

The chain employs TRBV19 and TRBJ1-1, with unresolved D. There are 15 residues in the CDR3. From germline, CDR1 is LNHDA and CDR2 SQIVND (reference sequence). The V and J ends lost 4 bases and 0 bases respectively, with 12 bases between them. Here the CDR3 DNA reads TGTGCCAGTAGTAGACGAACGGGGATGAACACTGAAGCTTTCTTT. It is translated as CASSRRTGMNTEAFF. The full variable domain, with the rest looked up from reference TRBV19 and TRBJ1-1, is DGGITQSPKYLFRKEGQNVTLSCEQNLNHDAMYWYRQDPGQGLRLIYYSQIVNDFQKGDIAEGYSVSREKKESFPLTVTSAQKNPTAFYLCASSRRTGMNTEAFFGQGTRLTVV.

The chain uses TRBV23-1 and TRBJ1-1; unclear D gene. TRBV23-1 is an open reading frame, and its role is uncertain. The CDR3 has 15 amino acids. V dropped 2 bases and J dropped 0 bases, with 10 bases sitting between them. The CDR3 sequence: CASSQSDEMNTEAFF. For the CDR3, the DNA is TGCGCCAGCAGTCAAAGCGATGAGATGAACACTGAAGCTTTCTTT.

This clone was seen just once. The DNA of the CDR3 is TGTGCCAGCAGCCCCAGGGTGAGATCTAACTATGGCTACACCTTC. Its translation: CASSPRVRSNYGYTF. The V and J genes are TRBV7-8 and TRBJ1-2, with a tentative D call TRBD1 (5 bases). V shed 5 bases and J shed 0 bases, with 13 bases lying between them. CDR1 SGHVS and CDR2 FQNEAQ come from the germline V gene. The CDR3 has 15 residues.

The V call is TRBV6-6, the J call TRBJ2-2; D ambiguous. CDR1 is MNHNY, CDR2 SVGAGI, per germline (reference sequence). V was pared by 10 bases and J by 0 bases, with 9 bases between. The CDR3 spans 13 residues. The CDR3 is CATFGTNTGELFF. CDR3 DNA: TGTGCCACCTTTGGGACGAACACCGGGGAGCTGTTTTTT.

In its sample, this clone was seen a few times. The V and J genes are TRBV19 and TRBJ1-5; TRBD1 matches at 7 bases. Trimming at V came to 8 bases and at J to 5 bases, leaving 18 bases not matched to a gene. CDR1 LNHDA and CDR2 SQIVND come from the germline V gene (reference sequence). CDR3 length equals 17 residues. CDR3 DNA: TGTGCCAGTGGGGAGGACAGGTACATCAATGGGGATCAGCCCCAGCATTTT. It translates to CASGEDRYINGDQPQHF. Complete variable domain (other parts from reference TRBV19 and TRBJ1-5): DGGITQSPKYLFRKEGQNVTLSCEQNLNHDAMYWYRQDPGQGLRLIYYSQIVNDFQKGDIAEGYSVSREKKESFPLTVTSAQKNPTAFYLCASGEDRYINGDQPQHFGDGTRLSIL.

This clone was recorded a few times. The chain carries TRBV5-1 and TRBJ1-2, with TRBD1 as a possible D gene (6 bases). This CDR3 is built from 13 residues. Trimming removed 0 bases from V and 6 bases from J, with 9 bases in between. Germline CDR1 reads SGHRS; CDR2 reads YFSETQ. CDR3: CASSLAGGDGYTF. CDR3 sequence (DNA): TGCGCCAGCAGCTTGGCGGGGGGCGATGGCTACACCTTC.